This is a list of T cell receptor beta chains from one sample in a study of post-analysis software for immune sequencing data. One entry per CDR3 protein results from TCRdb running MiXCR on the PCR reads. This table holds approximately 690,000 distinct CDR3 sequences, approximately 60% found once. The sequencing input was blood. Source of these receptors: a girl aged 2 to 10 with multiple sclerosis. Both conserved end residues are part of each CDR3. Fields, in order: J gene, V gene, D gene, clone size, CDR3 DNA, CDR3 protein. A D gene is named only where the DNA matches it firmly. The size field is filled for only some rows; it gives once, few, many or a size class.

J gene: TRBJ1-6; V gene: TRBV6-5; D gene: -; clone size: -; CDR3 DNA: TGTGCCAGCAGTTACGGGGGTGGTGGGACACCCCTCCACTTT; CDR3 protein: CASSYGGGGTPLHF
J gene: TRBJ1-2; V gene: TRBV12-3/TRBV12-4; D gene: TRBD1; clone size: few; CDR3 DNA: TGTGCCAGTAGGCTCTCTGGACAGGCCTATGGCTACACCTTC; CDR3 protein: CASRLSGQAYGYTF
J gene: TRBJ2-1; V gene: TRBV20-1; D gene: TRBD2; clone size: -; CDR3 DNA: TGCAGTGCTAGAAATCGGCTAGCGGTAGACAATGAGCAGTTCTTC; CDR3 protein: CSARNRLAVDNEQFF
J gene: TRBJ1-2; V gene: TRBV20-1; D gene: -; clone size: -; CDR3 DNA: TGCAGTGCCAGGGACGTTCGGGGTTACTATGGCTACACCTTC; CDR3 protein: CSARDVRGYYGYTF
J gene: TRBJ2-3; V gene: TRBV14; D gene: TRBD1; clone size: -; CDR3 DNA: TGTGCCAGCAGCCAAGCGTTTTACGGAGGACAGGGGCTAAAGGGAACGCAGTATTTT; CDR3 protein: CASSQAFYGGQGLKGTQYF
J gene: TRBJ2-3; V gene: TRBV5-1; D gene: -; clone size: -; CDR3 DNA: TGCGCCAGCAGCTTGGGACAGACTAAGGATACGCAGTATTTT; CDR3 protein: CASSLGQTKDTQYF
J gene: TRBJ2-3; V gene: TRBV10-3; D gene: TRBD1; clone size: -; CDR3 DNA: TGTGCCATCAGGGGGACAGGGCTTTCGGATACGCAGTATTTT; CDR3 protein: CAIRGTGLSDTQYF
J gene: TRBJ2-1; V gene: TRBV5-1; D gene: -; clone size: few; CDR3 DNA: TGCGCCAGCAGCTTGGGATCGGGAGACAATGAGCAGTTCTTC; CDR3 protein: CASSLGSGDNEQFF
J gene: TRBJ2-1; V gene: TRBV29-1; D gene: TRBD1; clone size: few; CDR3 DNA: TGCAGCGTTGAAGTGATGGACAGGGGGGCCAATGAGCAGTTCTTC; CDR3 protein: CSVEVMDRGANEQFF
J gene: TRBJ2-5; V gene: TRBV5-5; D gene: -; clone size: -; CDR3 DNA: TGTGCCAGCAGTCTGGCTACGCTAGGCCAAGAGACCCAGTACTTC; CDR3 protein: CASSLATLGQETQYF
J gene: TRBJ2-5; V gene: TRBV14; D gene: -; clone size: -; CDR3 DNA: TGTGCCAGCAGCCAAGATTACAGGGAAGTCTGGAACACCCTGGGAGAGACCCAGTACTTC; CDR3 protein: CASSQDYREVWNTLGETQYF
J gene: TRBJ2-3; V gene: TRBV25-1; D gene: -; clone size: -; CDR3 DNA: TGTGCCAGCAGTGAAAAGAGAGGGGTCACAGATACGCAGTATTTT; CDR3 protein: CASSEKRGVTDTQYF
J gene: TRBJ2-7; V gene: TRBV20-1; D gene: -; clone size: -; CDR3 DNA: TGCAGTGCTAGCAGGCAGGACTACGAGCAGTACTTC; CDR3 protein: CSASRQDYEQYF
J gene: TRBJ2-7; V gene: TRBV18; D gene: -; clone size: few; CDR3 DNA: TGTGCCAGCTCACCAAAATCGAACGAGCAGTACTTC; CDR3 protein: CASSPKSNEQYF
J gene: TRBJ1-1; V gene: TRBV12-3/TRBV12-4; D gene: -; clone size: -; CDR3 DNA: TGTGCCAGCAGTTCACAGGGTATGAACACTGAAGCTTTCTTT; CDR3 protein: CASSSQGMNTEAFF
J gene: TRBJ2-1; V gene: TRBV5-1; D gene: TRBD2; clone size: -; CDR3 DNA: TGCGCCAGCAGCACGGGACTAGCGGGGGGGCGGTTGTATAACAATGAGCAGTTCTTC; CDR3 protein: CASSTGLAGGRLYNNEQFF
J gene: TRBJ2-7; V gene: TRBV20-1; D gene: TRBD2; clone size: -; CDR3 DNA: TGCAGTGCTAGCGATTCAGCGGGAGCAAGCTACGAGCAGTACTTC; CDR3 protein: CSASDSAGASYEQYF
J gene: TRBJ2-7; V gene: TRBV29-1; D gene: -; clone size: -; CDR3 DNA: TGCAGCGTTGAGGGTCTTGCCGAGCAGTACTTC; CDR3 protein: CSVEGLAEQYF
J gene: TRBJ2-5; V gene: TRBV5-1; D gene: TRBD2; clone size: -; CDR3 DNA: TGCGCCAGCAGCTTGGAGATCCTAGCGGGAGATAAAGAGACCCAGTACTTC; CDR3 protein: CASSLEILAGDKETQYF
J gene: TRBJ1-4; V gene: TRBV18; D gene: -; clone size: -; CDR3 DNA: TGTGCCAGCTCACGCTCAGACCTTGCAACTAATGAAAAACTGTTTTTT; CDR3 protein: CASSRSDLATNEKLFF
J gene: TRBJ2-7; V gene: TRBV3-1; D gene: TRBD2; clone size: few; CDR3 DNA: TGTGCCAGCAGCCAAGGGGTAGCGGGCCCCTACGAGCAGTACTTC; CDR3 protein: CASSQGVAGPYEQYF
J gene: TRBJ2-3; V gene: TRBV7-2; D gene: TRBD2; clone size: once; CDR3 DNA: TGTGCCAGCAGCTTATATTGGGCGGGAGCGACCACAGATACGCAGTATTTT; CDR3 protein: CASSLYWAGATTDTQYF
J gene: TRBJ2-5; V gene: TRBV7-9; D gene: -; clone size: -; CDR3 DNA: TGTGCCAGCAGCTTACAGCTTGGAGAGACCCAGTACTTC; CDR3 protein: CASSLQLGETQYF
J gene: TRBJ2-1; V gene: TRBV7-7; D gene: -; clone size: -; CDR3 DNA: TGTGCTAGCAGCCAGTTTCTAACGGGAGTTCCCGCTGAGCAGTTCTTC; CDR3 protein: CASSQFLTGVPAEQFF
J gene: TRBJ1-2; V gene: TRBV12-3/TRBV12-4; D gene: -; clone size: few; CDR3 DNA: TGTGCCAGTAGTACAGGCGTGAACTATGGCTACACCTTC; CDR3 protein: CASSTGVNYGYTF
J gene: TRBJ2-1; V gene: TRBV5-5; D gene: TRBD2; clone size: few; CDR3 DNA: TGTGCCAGCAGCTTTGGTGAGGTTAGCGGGTCCTCCTACAATGAGCAGTTCTTC; CDR3 protein: CASSFGEVSGSSYNEQFF